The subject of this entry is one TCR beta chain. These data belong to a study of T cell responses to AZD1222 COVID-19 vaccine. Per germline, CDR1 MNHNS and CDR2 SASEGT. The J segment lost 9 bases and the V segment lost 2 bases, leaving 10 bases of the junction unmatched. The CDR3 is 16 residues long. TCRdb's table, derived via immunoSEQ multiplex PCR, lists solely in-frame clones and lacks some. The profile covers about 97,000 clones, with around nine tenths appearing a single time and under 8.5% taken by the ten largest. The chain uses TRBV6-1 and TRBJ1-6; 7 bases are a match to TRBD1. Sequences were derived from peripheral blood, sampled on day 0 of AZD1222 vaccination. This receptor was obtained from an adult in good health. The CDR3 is CASSELGRGDISPLHF. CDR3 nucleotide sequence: TGTGCCAGCAGTGAATTGGGCAGGGGGGATATTTCACCCCTCCACTTT.